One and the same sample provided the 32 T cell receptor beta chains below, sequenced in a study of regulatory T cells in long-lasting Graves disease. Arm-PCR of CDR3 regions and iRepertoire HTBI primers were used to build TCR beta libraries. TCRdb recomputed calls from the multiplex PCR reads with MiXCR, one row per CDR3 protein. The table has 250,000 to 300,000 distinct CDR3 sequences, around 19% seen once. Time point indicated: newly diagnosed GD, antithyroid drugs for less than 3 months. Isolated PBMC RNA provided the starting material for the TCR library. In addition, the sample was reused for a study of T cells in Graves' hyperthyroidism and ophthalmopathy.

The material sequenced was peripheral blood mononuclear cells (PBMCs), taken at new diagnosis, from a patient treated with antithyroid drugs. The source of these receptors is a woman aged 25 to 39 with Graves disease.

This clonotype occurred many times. The CDR3 bases are TGTGCCAGCAGCCAAGGCACGCAGGTAGCTTTCTTT. Amino acid sequence: CASSQGTQVAFF. This sequence joins TRBV4-2 and TRBJ1-1; D not certain. This CDR3 region has 12 residues. V dropped 1 base and J dropped 10 bases, with 10 bases sitting between them. Germline-derived CDR1 and CDR2 are LGHNA and YNFKEQ.

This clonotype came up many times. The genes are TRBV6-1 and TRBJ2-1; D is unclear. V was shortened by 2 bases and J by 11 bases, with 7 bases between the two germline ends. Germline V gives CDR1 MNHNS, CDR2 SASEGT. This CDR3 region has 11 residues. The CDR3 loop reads CASSESAQQFF. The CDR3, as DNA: TGTGCCAGCAGTGAATCGGCTCAGCAGTTCTTC.

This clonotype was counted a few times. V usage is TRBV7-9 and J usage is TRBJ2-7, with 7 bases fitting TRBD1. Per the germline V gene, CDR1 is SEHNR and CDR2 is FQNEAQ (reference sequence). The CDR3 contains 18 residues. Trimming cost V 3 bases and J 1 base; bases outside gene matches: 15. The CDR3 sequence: CASSLAHTGTDFSYEQYF. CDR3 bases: TGTGCCAGCAGCTTGGCTCATACCGGGACAGACTTTTCCTACGAGCAGTACTTC.

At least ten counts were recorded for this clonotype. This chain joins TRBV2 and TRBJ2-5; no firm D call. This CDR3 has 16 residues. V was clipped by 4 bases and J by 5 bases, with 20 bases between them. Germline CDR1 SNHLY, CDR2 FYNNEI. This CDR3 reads CASSALIGRTSETQYF. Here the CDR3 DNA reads TGTGCCAGCAGTGCCCTTATTGGACGGACCAGCGAGACCCAGTACTTC.

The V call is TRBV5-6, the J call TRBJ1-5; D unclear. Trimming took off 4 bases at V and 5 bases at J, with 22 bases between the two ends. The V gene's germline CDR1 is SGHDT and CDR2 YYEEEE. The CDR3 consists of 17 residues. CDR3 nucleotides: TGTGCCAGCAGCCCCTGGAGCGGACTGACGGAGGATCAGCCCCAGCATTTT. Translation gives CASSPWSGLTEDQPQHF.

CDR3 DNA: TGTGCCAGCAGGGGGAAGGTGCCTTTGGATCAGCCCCAGCATTTT. Protein sequence: CASRGKVPLDQPQHF. The chain combines TRBV6-1 with TRBJ1-5; D is unresolved. The length of the CDR3 is 15 residues. V was shortened by 6 bases and J by 5 bases, with 17 bases between the two germline ends. Germline CDR1 and CDR2: MNHNS and SASEGT.

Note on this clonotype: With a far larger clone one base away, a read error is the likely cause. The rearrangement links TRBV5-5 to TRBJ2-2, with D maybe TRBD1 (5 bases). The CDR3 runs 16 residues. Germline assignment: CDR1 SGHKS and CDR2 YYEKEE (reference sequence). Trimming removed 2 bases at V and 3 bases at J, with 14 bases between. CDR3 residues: CASSFYFRVDTGELFF. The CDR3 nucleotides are TGTGCCAGCAGCTTTTACTTCAGGGTGGACACCGGGGAGCTGTTTTTT.

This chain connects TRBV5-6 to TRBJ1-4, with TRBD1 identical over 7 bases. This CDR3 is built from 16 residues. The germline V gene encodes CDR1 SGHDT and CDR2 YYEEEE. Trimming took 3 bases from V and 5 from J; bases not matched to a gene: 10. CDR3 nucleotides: TGTGCCAGCAGCTCATATATCAGGGGGATAAATGAAAAACTGTTTTTT. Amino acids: CASSSYIRGINEKLFF.

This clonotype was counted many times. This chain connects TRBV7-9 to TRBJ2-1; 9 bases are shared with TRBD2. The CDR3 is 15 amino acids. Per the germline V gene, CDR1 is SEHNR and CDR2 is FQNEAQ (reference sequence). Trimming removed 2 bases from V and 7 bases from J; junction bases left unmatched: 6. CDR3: CASSLSGSGGNEQFF. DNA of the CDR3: TGTGCCAGCAGCTTATCAGGTAGCGGGGGAAATGAGCAGTTCTTC.

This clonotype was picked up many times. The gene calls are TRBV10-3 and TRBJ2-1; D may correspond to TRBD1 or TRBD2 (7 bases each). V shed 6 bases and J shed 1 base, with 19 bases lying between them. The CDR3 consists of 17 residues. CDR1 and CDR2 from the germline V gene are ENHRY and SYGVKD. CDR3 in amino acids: CAISSRQGGESYNEQFF. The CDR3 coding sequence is TGTGCCATCAGCTCTCGCCAGGGGGGGGAGTCCTACAATGAGCAGTTCTTC.

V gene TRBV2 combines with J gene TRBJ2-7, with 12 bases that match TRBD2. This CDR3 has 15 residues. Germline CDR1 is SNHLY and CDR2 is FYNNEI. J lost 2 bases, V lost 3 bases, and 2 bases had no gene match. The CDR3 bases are TGTGCCAGCAGTGAGGGACTAGCGGGCACCTACGAGCAGTACTTC. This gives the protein CASSEGLAGTYEQYF.

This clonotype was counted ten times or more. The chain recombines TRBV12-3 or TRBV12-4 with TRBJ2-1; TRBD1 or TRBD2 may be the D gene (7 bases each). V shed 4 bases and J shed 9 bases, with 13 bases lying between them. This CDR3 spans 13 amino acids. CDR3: CASSSQGGGEQFF. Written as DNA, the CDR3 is TGTGCCAGCAGTTCTCAGGGGGGGGGTGAGCAGTTCTTC.

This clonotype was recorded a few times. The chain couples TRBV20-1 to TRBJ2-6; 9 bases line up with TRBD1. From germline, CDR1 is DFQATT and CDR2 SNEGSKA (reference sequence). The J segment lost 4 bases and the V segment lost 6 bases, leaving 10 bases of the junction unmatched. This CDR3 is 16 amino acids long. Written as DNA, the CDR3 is TGCAGTGCCCAGGGGGGACAGGGTGCGGGGGCCAACGTCCTGACTTTC. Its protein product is CSAQGGQGAGANVLTF.

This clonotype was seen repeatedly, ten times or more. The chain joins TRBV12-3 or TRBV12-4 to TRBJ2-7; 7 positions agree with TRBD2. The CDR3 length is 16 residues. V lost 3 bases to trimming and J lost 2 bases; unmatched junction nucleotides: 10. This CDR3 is CASSLVERTRTYEQYF. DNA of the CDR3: TGTGCCAGCAGTTTGGTTGAGAGGACTAGGACCTACGAGCAGTACTTC.

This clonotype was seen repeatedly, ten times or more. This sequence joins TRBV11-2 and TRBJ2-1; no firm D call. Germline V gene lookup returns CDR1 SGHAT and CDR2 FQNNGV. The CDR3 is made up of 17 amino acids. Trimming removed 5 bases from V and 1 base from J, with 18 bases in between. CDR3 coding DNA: TGTGCCAGCAGCCGTGGGCCGGGTAACCCATCCTACAATGAGCAGTTCTTC. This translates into CASSRGPGNPSYNEQFF.

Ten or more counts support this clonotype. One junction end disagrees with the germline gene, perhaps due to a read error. CDR3 DNA: TGCGCCAGCAGCTCAGGAACCCATGGCTACACCTTC. Protein product: CASSSGTHGYTF. The chain links TRBV5-4 to TRBJ1-2; D ambiguous. CDR3 length: 12 residues. Germline lookup yields CDR1 SGHNT and CDR2 YYREEE (reference sequence).

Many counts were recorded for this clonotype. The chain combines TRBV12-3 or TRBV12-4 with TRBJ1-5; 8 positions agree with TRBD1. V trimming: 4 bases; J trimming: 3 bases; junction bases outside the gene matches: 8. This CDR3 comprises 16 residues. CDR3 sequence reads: CASSWISGQDNQPQHF. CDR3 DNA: TGTGCCAGCAGTTGGATTTCGGGACAGGACAATCAGCCCCAGCATTTT.

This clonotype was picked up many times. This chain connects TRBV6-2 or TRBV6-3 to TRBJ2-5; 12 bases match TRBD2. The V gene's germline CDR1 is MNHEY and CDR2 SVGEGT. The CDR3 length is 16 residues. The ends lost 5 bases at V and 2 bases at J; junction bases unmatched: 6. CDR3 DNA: TGTGCCAGCAGTCGCCAGGGACTAGCGGGTCAAGAGACCCAGTACTTC. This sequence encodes CASSRQGLAGQETQYF.

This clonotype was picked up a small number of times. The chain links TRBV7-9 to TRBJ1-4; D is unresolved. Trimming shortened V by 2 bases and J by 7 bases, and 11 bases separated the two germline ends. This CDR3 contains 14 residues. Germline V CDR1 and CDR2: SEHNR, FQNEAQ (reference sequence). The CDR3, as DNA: TGTGCCAGCAGCTTACGTGATACGGGTGAAAAACTGTTTTTT. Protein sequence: CASSLRDTGEKLFF.

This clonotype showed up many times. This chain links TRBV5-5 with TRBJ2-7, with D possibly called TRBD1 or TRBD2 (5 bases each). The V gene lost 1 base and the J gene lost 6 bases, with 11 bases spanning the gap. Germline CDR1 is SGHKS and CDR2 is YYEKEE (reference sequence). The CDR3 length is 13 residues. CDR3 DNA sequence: TGTGCCAGCAGCTTGAGGGACGTGGCCGAGCAGTACTTC. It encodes CASSLRDVAEQYF.

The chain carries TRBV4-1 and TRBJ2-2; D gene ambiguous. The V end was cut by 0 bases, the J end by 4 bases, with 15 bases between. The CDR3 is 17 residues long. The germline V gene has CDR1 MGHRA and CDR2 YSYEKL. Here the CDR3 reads CASSQDPVVRFTGELFF. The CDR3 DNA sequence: TGCGCCAGCAGCCAAGATCCGGTCGTGCGGTTCACCGGGGAGCTGTTTTTT.

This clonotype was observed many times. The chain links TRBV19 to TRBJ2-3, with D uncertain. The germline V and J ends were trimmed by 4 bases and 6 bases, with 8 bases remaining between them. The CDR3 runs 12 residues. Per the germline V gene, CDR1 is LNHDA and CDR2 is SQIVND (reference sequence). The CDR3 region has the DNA TGTGCCAGTAGTAGAATTGGGGATACGCAGTATTTT. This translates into CASSRIGDTQYF.

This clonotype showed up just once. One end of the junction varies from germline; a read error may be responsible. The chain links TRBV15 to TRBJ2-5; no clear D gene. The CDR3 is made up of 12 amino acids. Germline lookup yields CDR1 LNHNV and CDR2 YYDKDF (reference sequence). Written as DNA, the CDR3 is TGTGCCACCAGCAGAGAAAGGAGACACCCGGACTTC. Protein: CATSRERRHPDF.

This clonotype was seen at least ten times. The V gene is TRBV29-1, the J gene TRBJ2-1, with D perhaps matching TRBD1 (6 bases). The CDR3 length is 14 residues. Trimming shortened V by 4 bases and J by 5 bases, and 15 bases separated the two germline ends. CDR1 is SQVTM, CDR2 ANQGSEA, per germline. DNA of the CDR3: TGCAGCGTTGGAAGGGGGTCCGGCCACAATGAGCAGTTCTTC. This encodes CSVGRGSGHNEQFF.

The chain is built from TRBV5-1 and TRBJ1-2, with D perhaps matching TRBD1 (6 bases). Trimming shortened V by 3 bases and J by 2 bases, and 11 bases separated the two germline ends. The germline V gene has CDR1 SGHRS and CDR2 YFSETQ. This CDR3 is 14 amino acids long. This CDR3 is CASSSFTGNYGYTF. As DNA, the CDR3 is TGCGCCAGCAGCTCCTTTACAGGGAACTATGGCTACACCTTC. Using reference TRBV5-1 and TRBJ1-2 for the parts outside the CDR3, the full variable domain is KAGVTQTPRYLIKTRGQQVTLSCSPISGHRSVSWYQQTPGQGLQFLFEYFSETQRNKGNFPGRFSGRQFSNSRSEMNVSTLELGDSALYLCASSSFTGNYGYTFGSGTRLTVV.

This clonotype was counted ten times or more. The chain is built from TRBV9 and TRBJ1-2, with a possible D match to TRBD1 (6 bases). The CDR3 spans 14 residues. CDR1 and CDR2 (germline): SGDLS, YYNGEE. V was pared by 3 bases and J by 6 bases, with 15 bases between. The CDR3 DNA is TGTGCCAGCAGCGATGGCGTGGGGGCGGATGGCTACACCTTC. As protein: CASSDGVGADGYTF.

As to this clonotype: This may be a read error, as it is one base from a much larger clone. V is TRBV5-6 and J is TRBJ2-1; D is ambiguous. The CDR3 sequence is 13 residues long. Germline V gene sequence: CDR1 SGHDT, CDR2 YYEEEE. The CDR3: CVSSIPRYNEQFF. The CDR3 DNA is TGTGTCAGCAGCATCCCAAGATACAATGAGCAGTTCTTC.

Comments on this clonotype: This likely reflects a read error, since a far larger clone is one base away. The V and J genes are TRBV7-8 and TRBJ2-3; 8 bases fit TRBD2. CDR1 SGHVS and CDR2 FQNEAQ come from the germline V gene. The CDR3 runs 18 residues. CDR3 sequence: CAGSLVYSRGGSTDTQYF. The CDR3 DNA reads TGTGCCGGCAGCTTAGTGTATAGCCGGGGGGGCAGCACAGATACGCAGTATTTT.

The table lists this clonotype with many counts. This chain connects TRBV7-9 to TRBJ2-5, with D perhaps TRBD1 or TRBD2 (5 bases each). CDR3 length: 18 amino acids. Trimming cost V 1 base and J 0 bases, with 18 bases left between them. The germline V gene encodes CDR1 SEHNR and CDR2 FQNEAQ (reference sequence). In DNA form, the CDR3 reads TGTGCCAGCAGCTTAGAACCGGGTCTCGGGGCCGACCAAGAGACCCAGTACTTC. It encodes CASSLEPGLGADQETQYF.

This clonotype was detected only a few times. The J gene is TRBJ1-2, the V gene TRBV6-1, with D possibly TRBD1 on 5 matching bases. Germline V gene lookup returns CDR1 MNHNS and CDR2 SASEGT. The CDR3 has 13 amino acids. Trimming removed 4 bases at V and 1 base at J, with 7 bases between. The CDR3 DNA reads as TGTGCCAGCAGTGTTGACAGTAACTATGGCTACACCTTC. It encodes CASSVDSNYGYTF.

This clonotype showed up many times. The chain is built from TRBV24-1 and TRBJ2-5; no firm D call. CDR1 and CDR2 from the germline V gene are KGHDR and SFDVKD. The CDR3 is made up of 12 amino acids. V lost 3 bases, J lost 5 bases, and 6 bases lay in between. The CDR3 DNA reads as TGTGCCACCAGTGATAGTGGGGAGACCCAGTACTTC. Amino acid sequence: CATSDSGETQYF.

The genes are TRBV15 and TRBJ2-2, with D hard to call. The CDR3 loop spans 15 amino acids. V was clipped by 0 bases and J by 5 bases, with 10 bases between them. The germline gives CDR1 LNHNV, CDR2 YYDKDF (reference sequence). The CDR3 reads CATSRDNQGTGELFF. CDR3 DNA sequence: TGTGCCACCAGCAGAGATAATCAAGGGACCGGGGAGCTGTTTTTT.